Listed here is a single T cell receptor (beta chain). Its target is unknown. This CDR3 region has 15 residues. Germline CDR1 and CDR2: SGHTA and FQGNSA. J gave up 4 bases and V 1 base, and 6 bases lay outside the gene matches. The repertoire was sequenced with immunoSEQ multiplex PCR; TCRdb's copy has only in-frame clones and lacks some. The repertoire consists of tens of thousands of clones, with under 95% occurring once and the leading ten covering 1% to 1.4%. The data belong to a study of cytomegalovirus exposure and HLA in healthy donors. Overall study results and limits: The listing of fewer than 200 TCR beta chains classed them as cytomegalovirus-associated. Within the 120 validation repertoires, first-cohort TCR clusters tended to co-occur, according to a later analysis.

Sequencing was performed on PBMCs. The TCR sequence derives from a woman aged 30 to 39 in good health and CMV-seropositive. The rearrangement joins TRBV7-2 to TRBJ2-5, with 7 bases lining up with TRBD1. The CDR3 here is CASSLDPGGLETQYF. The CDR3 DNA is TGTGCCAGCAGCTTAGACCCAGGGGGTCTAGAGACCCAGTACTTC.